Presented here are 27 T cell receptor beta chains from one specimen sequenced in a study of T cell responses to AZD1222 COVID-19 vaccine. Clones were sequenced by immunoSEQ multiplex PCR, and TCRdb holds only the in-frame ones, with some missing. The data contain approximately 110,000 clones, about 94% of them singletons. The sample consisted of peripheral blood, taken on day 0 of AZD1222 vaccination. The receptors were gathered from an adult in good health.

This chain links TRBV27 with TRBJ2-7; TRBD2 agrees at 10 bases. The length of the CDR3 is 15 residues. CDR1 and CDR2 from the germline V gene are MNHEY and SMNVEV (reference sequence). V shed 2 bases, J shed 5 bases, and the junction held 6 bases outside the gene matches. This CDR3 is CASSLLAGEGNEQYF. CDR3 bases: TGTGCCAGCAGTTTACTAGCGGGAGAAGGGAACGAGCAGTACTTC.

This chain connects TRBV6-1 to TRBJ2-1; 9 bases match TRBD1. The CDR3 sequence is 16 residues long. CDR1 and CDR2 from the germline V gene are MNHNS and SASEGT. V shed 1 base, J shed 8 bases, and the junction held 9 bases outside the gene matches. This chain's CDR3 is CASSEVAGTGFDEQFF. The DNA of the CDR3 is TGTGCCAGCAGTGAAGTGGCCGGGACAGGGTTTGATGAGCAGTTCTTC.

This chain joins TRBV19 and TRBJ2-7; D possibly matches TRBD1 or TRBD2 (5 bases each). Germline V gene sequence: CDR1 LNHDA, CDR2 SQIVND (reference sequence). V was pared by 0 bases and J by 2 bases, with 8 bases between. This CDR3 region has 14 residues. Here the CDR3 reads CASSIEGDTYEQYF. The CDR3 DNA follows: TGTGCCAGTAGTATAGAGGGGGATACCTACGAGCAGTACTTC.

CDR3 nucleotide sequence: TGTGCCAGTAGTATAGACCCGGCGGGGTATGGCTACACCTTC. Translating gives CASSIDPAGYGYTF. The chain combines TRBV19 with TRBJ1-2; D uncertain. From germline, CDR1 is LNHDA and CDR2 SQIVND (reference sequence). With 0 bases removed from V and 5 bases from J, the gap between germline ends came to 10 bases. This CDR3 spans 14 amino acids.

The chain combines TRBV6-5 with TRBJ1-2, with 9 bases aligning to TRBD1. Germline values: CDR1 MNHEY, CDR2 SVGAGI. V was clipped by 6 bases and J by 3 bases; unmatched bases: 2. The length of the CDR3 is 13 residues. CDR3 DNA sequence: TGTGCCAGCAGGGACAGGGGTTACTATGGCTACACCTTC. It specifies CASRDRGYYGYTF.

The J gene is TRBJ1-6, the V gene TRBV27; D is undetermined. This CDR3 is built from 13 residues. Deletions cut 6 bases from V and 9 bases from J, with 12 bases between. Germline V gives CDR1 MNHEY, CDR2 SMNVEV (reference sequence). The CDR3 DNA follows: TGTGCCAGCAGCCGACGGCGTGGTTCACCCCTCCACTTT. This encodes CASSRRRGSPLHF.

As concerns this clone: The junction does not match germline at one end; this may be a read error. The V gene is TRBV12-3 or TRBV12-4, the J gene TRBJ2-5; 8 bases are a match to TRBD2. This CDR3 has 13 amino acids. CDR3 loop: CASSIAGRETQYF. The CDR3 DNA is TGTGCCAGCAGTATAGCGGGGCGAGAGACCCAGTACTTC.

V and J are TRBV4-3 and TRBJ1-1, with no clear D. This CDR3 region has 14 residues. V dropped 0 bases and J dropped 5 bases, with 10 bases sitting between them. CDR1 and CDR2 (germline): LGHNA, YSLEER. The CDR3 here is CASSQDSESTEAFF. CDR3 coding DNA: TGCGCCAGCAGCCAAGACAGTGAGTCGACTGAAGCTTTCTTT.

The V and J genes are TRBV9 and TRBJ2-3; the match to TRBD2 covers 12 bases. The ends lost 1 base at V and 0 bases at J; junction bases unmatched: 6. The germline CDR1 and CDR2 sequences are SGDLS and YYNGEE. This CDR3 is 18 amino acids long. CDR3 nucleotide sequence: TGTGCCAGCAGCGTATCTAGCGGGGGGGCATATAGCACAGATACGCAGTATTTT. Residues: CASSVSSGGAYSTDTQYF.

This CDR3 reads CASSTEDSDPYRSYTF. The CDR3 DNA follows: TGTGCCAGCAGTACCGAGGACAGCGATCCGTATAGGAGCTACACCTTC. This chain links TRBV2 with TRBJ1-2; a weak D match, TRBD1 (6 bases). Germline CDR1 SNHLY, CDR2 FYNNEI. V lost 5 bases, J lost 9 bases, and 25 bases lay in between. The CDR3 runs 16 residues.

The chain couples TRBV11-3 to TRBJ1-1; the match to TRBD1 covers 7 bases. Per germline, CDR1 SGHNT and CDR2 YENEEA. This CDR3 has 14 amino acids. V was pared by 1 base and J by 1 base, with 0 bases of the junction left unmatched. The CDR3 here is CASSLGDRNTEAFF. The DNA for the CDR3 is TGTGCCAGCAGCTTAGGGGACAGGAACACTGAAGCTTTCTTT.

This chain links TRBV7-9 with TRBJ1-4, with D unclear. The CDR3 contains 15 residues. V was shortened by 5 bases and J by 4 bases, with 14 bases between the two germline ends. Germline V gives CDR1 SEHNR, CDR2 FQNEAQ (reference sequence). This chain's CDR3 is CASSPLGANNEKLFF. For the CDR3, the DNA is TGTGCCAGCAGCCCCCTTGGAGCTAATAATGAAAAACTGTTTTTT.

The chain combines TRBV27 with TRBJ2-7; possible D gene TRBD2, 5 bases. The CDR3 is 15 residues long. Trimming cost V 3 bases and J 0 bases, with 12 bases left between them. Germline V gene sequence: CDR1 MNHEY, CDR2 SMNVEV (reference sequence). CDR3 amino acids: CASSFGMLSSYEQYF. CDR3 DNA sequence: TGTGCCAGCAGTTTCGGGATGTTGAGCTCCTACGAGCAGTACTTC.

This clone was picked up one time. The chain recombines TRBV12-3 or TRBV12-4 with TRBJ2-2; no definite D call. Between the trimmed V and J ends, which lost 2 bases and 7 bases, there was a span of 2 bases. CDR3 length: 11 residues. CDR3 bases: TGTGCCAGCAGTTTACGCGGGGAGCTGTTTTTT. Residues: CASSLRGELFF.

This sequence joins TRBV28 and TRBJ2-7; 9 bases are shared with TRBD1. V lost 5 bases, J lost 9 bases, and 8 bases stayed unmatched. Germline loops: CDR1 MDHEN, CDR2 SYDVKM. The CDR3 runs 13 residues. The CDR3 is CASSAGTGIGQYF. The CDR3 region has the DNA TGTGCCAGCAGTGCCGGGACAGGGATCGGGCAGTACTTC.

The J gene is TRBJ1-4, the V gene TRBV4-3; no firm D call. The ends were cut back, 0 bases at V and 7 bases at J, with 15 bases in the middle. The CDR3 consists of 16 residues. The V gene's germline CDR1 is LGHNA and CDR2 YSLEER. CDR3 bases: TGCGCCAGCAGCCAAGATTACAGAGGACGGGGTGAAAAACTGTTTTTT. The encoded protein is CASSQDYRGRGEKLFF.

This chain links TRBV7-3 with TRBJ2-2, with a tentative D call TRBD2 (5 bases). Germline V CDR1 and CDR2: SGHTA, FQGTGA. CDR3 length: 15 residues. The V and J ends lost 5 bases and 2 bases respectively, with 12 bases between them. In DNA form, the CDR3 reads TGTGCCAGCAGCCGGCGGGCCGCTAACACCGGGGAGCTGTTTTTT. Protein: CASSRRAANTGELFF.

V gene TRBV28 combines with J gene TRBJ1-1, with 7 bases matching TRBD1. The V gene end was trimmed by 5 bases and the J gene end by 2 bases; junction bases not matched to a gene: 5. CDR1 is MDHEN and CDR2 is SYDVKM in the germline V gene. The CDR3 spans 14 residues. CDR3 DNA sequence: TGTGCCAGCAGTATATCAGGGGGAAACACTGAAGCTTTCTTT. Translating gives CASSISGGNTEAFF.

A note on this clone: Other DNA sequences in the same sample also yield this CDR3. V usage is TRBV28 and J usage is TRBJ1-5; 8 bases match TRBD1. The CDR3 is made up of 14 amino acids. Losses at the gene ends were 3 bases for V and 2 bases for J; bases not matched to a gene: 0. The germline V gene encodes CDR1 MDHEN and CDR2 SYDVKM. The CDR3 nucleotides read TGTGCCAGCAGTTTGACAGGGGGCAATCAGCCCCAGCATTTT. Translating it yields CASSLTGGNQPQHF.

This clone was counted between two and nine times. V usage is TRBV3-1 (or the pseudogene TRBV3-2) and J usage is TRBJ2-2; no clear D gene. V was pared by 1 base and J by 2 bases, with 11 bases between. In germline, CDR1 is LGHDT, CDR2 YNNKEL (reference sequence). The CDR3 totals 16 residues. The CDR3 sequence is CASSQVQTVNTGELFF. The CDR3 nucleotides read TGTGCCAGCAGCCAAGTGCAGACGGTAAACACCGGGGAGCTGTTTTTT.

J is TRBJ1-1 and V is TRBV5-1; D unresolved. The V end lost 3 bases, the J end lost 0 bases, and 9 bases lay between the germline ends. This CDR3 spans 14 amino acids. Germline V lookup: CDR1 SGHRS, CDR2 YFSETQ. DNA for the CDR3: TGCGCCAGCAGCTCAAGTACTATGAACACTGAAGCTTTCTTT. It translates to CASSSSTMNTEAFF.

V and J are TRBV27 and TRBJ1-6, with a weak D call TRBD1 (6 bases). This CDR3 has 14 residues. The germline V gene encodes CDR1 MNHEY and CDR2 SMNVEV (reference sequence). The V and J ends lost 4 bases and 8 bases respectively, with 12 bases between them. CDR3 residues: CASSSQGTDSPLHF. The CDR3 region has the DNA TGTGCCAGCAGTTCGCAGGGGACGGATTCACCCCTCCACTTT.

The genes are TRBV3-1 (or the pseudogene TRBV3-2) and TRBJ1-1, with a tentative D call TRBD1 (5 bases). Germline CDR1 and CDR2: LGHDT and YNNKEL (reference sequence). This CDR3 region has 15 residues. Trimming stripped 4 bases from V and 4 bases from J, with 16 bases between. The CDR3 sequence: CASSLGQGIGTEAFF. The CDR3 DNA reads as TGTGCCAGCAGCCTTGGGCAGGGTATCGGCACTGAAGCTTTCTTT.

The V gene is TRBV6-6, the J gene TRBJ1-1, with D possibly being TRBD1 (5 bases). The V gene lost 2 bases and the J gene lost 4 bases, with 8 bases spanning the gap. The V gene's germline CDR1 is MNHNY and CDR2 SVGAGI (reference sequence). This CDR3 spans 13 amino acids. CDR3 DNA: TGTGCCAGCAGTTACCCGGGGGGCACTGAAGCTTTCTTT. Translating gives CASSYPGGTEAFF.

The rearrangement uses TRBV7-2 and TRBJ1-6, with D perhaps TRBD1 (5 bases). V dropped 1 base and J dropped 8 bases, with 15 bases sitting between them. Germline assignment: CDR1 SGHTA and CDR2 FQGNSA. This CDR3 is 16 amino acids long. The chain's CDR3 is CASSLVQGSRDSPLHF. The CDR3 coding sequence is TGTGCCAGCAGCTTAGTTCAGGGCTCGAGAGATTCACCCCTCCACTTT.

This chain links TRBV28 with TRBJ2-2, with D possibly matching TRBD2 (7 bases). The germline gives CDR1 MDHEN, CDR2 SYDVKM. The CDR3 length is 16 residues. The V end lost 2 bases, the J end lost 7 bases, and 17 bases lay between the germline ends. The CDR3 region has the DNA TGTGCCAGCAGTTTAGCCCAGGGGAGCGGGAACGGGGAGCTGTTTTTT. As protein: CASSLAQGSGNGELFF.

A few counts support this clone. CDR3 DNA sequence: TGTGCCAGCAGCCTCGAGGGGGGTAATGAAAAACTGTTTTTT. Its translation: CASSLEGGNEKLFF. J is TRBJ1-4 and V is TRBV6-5; D is possibly TRBD1 (6 bases). Trimming removed 6 bases at V and 4 bases at J, with 12 bases between. CDR1 MNHEY and CDR2 SVGAGI come from the germline V gene. This CDR3 spans 14 amino acids.